This T cell receptor (beta chain) came from a study of OX40 agonist ivuxolimab in advanced cancers. Overall study: Ivuxolimab is a fully human IgG2 antibody that activates OX40 (CD134). Approximately 41% of patients had received prior checkpoint inhibitor therapy. Participants, 82.7% male, averaged around 60 years of age, ranging from about 23 to 85. Whole-study results and caveats: At doses 0.1 to 3.0 mg/kg, CD4+ and CD8+ clones expanded.

A note on this clone: Its antigen is currently unknown.

Clones were read by immunoSEQ multiplex PCR, and TCRdb kept only the in-frame ones, dropping some. The sample contains 85,000 to 100,000 clones, approximately 93% of which appear only once. From germline, CDR1 is SGHRS and CDR2 YFSETQ. Trimming took 5 bases from V and 2 from J, leaving 15 bases between them. The CDR3 is 15 residues long. The clonotype comes from an adult with an advanced solid tumor such as melanoma, head and neck, liver or kidney cancer. The sequenced sample was CD4+ or CD8+ T cells sorted from blood, obtained in a trial of the OX40 agonist ivuxolimab. The chain joins TRBV5-1 to TRBJ2-3; D assignment may be TRBD1 or TRBD2 (5 bases each). The CDR3 coding sequence is TGCGCCAGCAGGGGTGAGGGGACCTTCACAGATACGCAGTATTTT. As protein: CASRGEGTFTDTQYF.